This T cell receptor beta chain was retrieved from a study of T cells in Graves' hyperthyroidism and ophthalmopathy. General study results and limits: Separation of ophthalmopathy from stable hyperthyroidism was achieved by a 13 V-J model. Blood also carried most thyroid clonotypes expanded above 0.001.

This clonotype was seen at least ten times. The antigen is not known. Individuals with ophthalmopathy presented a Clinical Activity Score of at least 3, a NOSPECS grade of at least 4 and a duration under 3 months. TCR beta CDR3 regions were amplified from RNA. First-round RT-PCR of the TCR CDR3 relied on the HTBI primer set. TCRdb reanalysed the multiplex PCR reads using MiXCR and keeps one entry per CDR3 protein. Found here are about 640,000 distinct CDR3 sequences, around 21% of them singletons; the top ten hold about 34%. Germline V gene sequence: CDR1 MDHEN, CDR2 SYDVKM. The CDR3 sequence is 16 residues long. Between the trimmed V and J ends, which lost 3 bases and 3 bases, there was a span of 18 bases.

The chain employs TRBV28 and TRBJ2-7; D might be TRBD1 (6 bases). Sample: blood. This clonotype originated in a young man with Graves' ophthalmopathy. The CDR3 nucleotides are TGTGCCAGCAGTTTTACCCAGAATTACAGGGACTACGAGCAGTACTTC. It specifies CASSFTQNYRDYEQYF.